This T cell receptor (beta chain) was identified in a study of shared clonotypes between healthy human individuals. On the study more broadly: The study used three CD4 naive, three CD4 memory, two CD8 naive and one CD8 memory plate per donor.

Of note for this clone: Its antigen remains unknown. Within the sample, other DNA sequences also encode this same CDR3.

Repertoires were generated with immunoSEQ multiplex PCR, while TCRdb's copy carries only in-frame clones and drops some. The repertoire consists of 950,000 to 1,100,000 clones, with more than 65% occurring once and the leading ten covering about 1.5%. Trimming removed 3 bases at V and 1 base at J, with 3 bases between. This CDR3 has 12 residues. Germline V gene sequence: CDR1 SGHVS, CDR2 FQNEAQ. Findings and caveats of the study: Between several donors, naive CD4 clonotypes were shared at a level of around 4.9%.

The sequencing input was memory CD4+ T cells sorted from blood. As to subset: CD45RA-negative fraction. V usage is TRBV7-8 and J usage is TRBJ1-1, with no clear D. The source is a man younger than 30 in good health. This CDR3 reads CASSFRNTEAFF. The CDR3 DNA reads as TGTGCCAGCAGCTTCAGGAACACTGAAGCTTTCTTT.